This T cell receptor (beta chain) was sequenced during a study of blood T cell repertoires in COVID-19. Overall study context: Both acute and convalescent COVID-19 samples were obtained from the United States, Italy and Spain.

CDR1 and CDR2 (germline): MGHDK, SYGVNS. Trimming removed 2 bases from V and 8 bases from J, with 3 bases in between. The CDR3 totals 10 residues. The protocol was immunoSEQ multiplex PCR, while the TCRdb copy is restricted to in-frame clones and leaves out a portion. This sample yields under 75,000 clones, of which around 79% are seen a single time; approximately 24% belongs to the top ten. V is TRBV25-1 and J is TRBJ1-2; no clear D gene. This sequence was found in a man in his 60s with acute or convalescent COVID-19. Sequenced sample: peripheral blood. CDR3 nucleotide sequence: TGTGCCAGCAGTGAAGTAGGCTACACCTTC. It yields the protein CASSEVGYTF.